The 21 T cell receptor beta chains presented below share a single source sample, sequenced in a study of T cells in women clearing cervical HPV infection. Using immunoSEQ multiplex PCR, the repertoire was profiled, and TCRdb retains in-frame clones only, with some absent. This sample's table has tens of thousands of clones. Sample: blood buffy coat. The source is a woman between 18 and 70 years old with a cervical HPV16 infection that either progressed to CIN3+ or cleared (not recorded which).

As regards this clone: Coverage ceases 3 residues before the CDR3 finishes, and the germline J gene fills in the end. J is TRBJ2-7 and V is TRBV20-1; the match to TRBD2 covers 14 bases. The CDR3 covers 14 residues. Germline V lookup: CDR1 DFQATT, CDR2 SNEGSKA (reference sequence). V lost 3 bases to trimming and J lost 6 bases; unmatched junction nucleotides: 4. Partial CDR3 DNA: TGCAGTGCTAGCGCCGGGACTAGCGGGGGCGAG. It encodes CSASAGTSGGE. The full CDR3 protein is CSASAGTSGGEQYF.

Remarks on this clone: The CDR3 is cut off 3 residues early in the read; its end comes from the germline J gene. The chain has TRBV18 and TRBJ1-2; no firm D call. The CDR3 loop spans 14 amino acids. Deletions cut 2 bases from V and 4 bases from J, with 11 bases between. Germline V gene data show CDR1 as KGHSH and CDR2 as LQKENI. CDR3 in amino acids: CASSPALAVYGYTF. Partial CDR3 DNA: TGTGCCAGCTCACCAGCCCTGGCCGTCTATGGC.

CDR3 region: CASNPRVENTEAFF. CDR3 DNA, as far as it was read: TGTGCCAGTAATCCTCGGGTAGAGAACACTGAA. The chain has TRBV19 and TRBJ1-1; unclear D gene. The read gets to within 3 residues of the CDR3 end, and the germline J gene fills in the rest. The CDR3 sequence is 14 residues long. Per germline, CDR1 LNHDA and CDR2 SQIVND (reference sequence). The V end lost 7 bases, the J end lost 1 base, and 13 bases lay between the germline ends. Looking up the rest from reference TRBV19 and TRBJ1-1 gives the full variable domain: DGGITQSPKYLFRKEGQNVTLSCEQNLNHDAMYWYRQDPGQGLRLIYYSQIVNDFQKGDIAEGYSVSREKKESFPLTVTSAQKNPTAFYLCASNPRVENTEAFFGQGTRLTVV.

On this clone: Read data end 3 residues before the CDR3 end; the end is taken from the germline J gene. J is TRBJ1-2 and V is TRBV5-1, with a weak D call TRBD1 (5 bases). Trimming left V 4 bases short and J 6 bases short, with 13 bases between. Germline V gene lookup returns CDR1 SGHRS and CDR2 YFSETQ. This CDR3 contains 13 residues. CDR3 DNA, as far as it was read: TGCGCCAGCAGCGAGCAGGGAGAGGATGGC. Translating gives CASSEQGEDG. The complete CDR3 sequence is CASSEQGEDGYTF.

About this clone itself: Sequencing ends 3 residues short of the CDR3 end; the germline J gene provides the rest. The chain is built from TRBV14 and TRBJ1-4; 8 nucleotides match TRBD1. The CDR3 consists of 16 residues. The V gene's germline CDR1 is SGHDN and CDR2 FVKESK. Unmatched junction bases numbered 12, after V lost 4 bases and J lost 8 bases. The sequenced CDR3 bases are TGTGCCAGCAGCCCAAGATCCAGGGGGCTGGGAGAAAAA. This gives the protein CASSPRSRGLGEK. The full CDR3 protein is CASSPRSRGLGEKLFF.

A note on this clone: The read comes to an end 3 residues before the CDR3 does, leaving the germline J gene to fill in the end. The chain is built from TRBV5-1 and TRBJ2-7, with 8 bases matching TRBD1. J was trimmed by 3 bases and V by 0 bases; bases with no gene match: 8. The CDR3 consists of 16 residues. The V gene's germline CDR1 is SGHRS and CDR2 YFSETQ. The covered CDR3 bases are TGCGCCAGCAGCTTGGGCCCTCAGGGGGCCCTCTACGAG. Its translation: CASSLGPQGALYE. The whole CDR3 is CASSLGPQGALYEQYF.

With respect to this clone: The CDR3 extends 3 residues past the end of the read, so its final part is completed from the germline J gene. The V call is TRBV29-1, the J call TRBJ1-3; D unclear. The germline CDR1 and CDR2 sequences are SQVTM and ANQGSEA. The ends were cut back, 4 bases at V and 0 bases at J, with 10 bases in the middle. This CDR3 is 14 amino acids long. The CDR3 region is CSVVLQASGNTIYF. The part of the CDR3 DNA that was read is TGCAGCGTTGTGCTCCAGGCCTCTGGAAACACC.

Of note for this clone: The read finishes 3 residues shy of the CDR3 end, and the germline J gene is used to complete it. V usage is TRBV7-9 and J usage is TRBJ2-3, with 7 bases fitting TRBD1. V lost 11 bases and J lost 0; bases outside the gene matches: 2. Germline V CDR1 and CDR2: SEHNR, FQNEAQ (reference sequence). This CDR3 comprises 12 residues. The DNA read from the CDR3 is TGTGCCGGACAGGAGAGCACAGATACG. Amino acid sequence: CAGQESTDT. The CDR3 in its entirety is CAGQESTDTQYF. Full variable domain (outside the CDR3, taken from reference TRBV7-9 and TRBJ2-3): DTGVSQNPRHKITKRGQNVTFRCDPISEHNRLYWYRQTLGQGPEFLTYFQNEAQLEKSRLLSDRFSAERPKGSFSTLEIQRTEQGDSAMYLCAGQESTDTQYFGPGTRLTVL.

Details on this clone: Coverage ceases 3 residues before the CDR3 finishes, and the germline J gene fills in the end. The chain is built from TRBV5-5 and TRBJ1-2; D call uncertain. In germline, CDR1 is SGHKS, CDR2 YYEKEE (reference sequence). V lost 5 bases and J 5 bases, leaving 13 bases between the germline ends. The CDR3 is 13 amino acids. The DNA read from the CDR3 is TGTGCCAGCAGTCTAGGAGTGTTATATGGC. Translating it yields CASSLGVLYG. The CDR3 reads in full as CASSLGVLYGYTF.

Points on this clone: The CDR3 extends 3 residues past the end of the read, so its final part is completed from the germline J gene. V usage is TRBV7-8 and J usage is TRBJ1-1, with 7 bases fitting TRBD1. The CDR3 is 16 residues long. Losses at the gene ends were 5 bases for V and 0 bases for J; bases not matched to a gene: 9. CDR1 and CDR2 from the germline V gene are SGHVS and FQNEAQ. The CDR3 spells CASSVWTGFMNTEAFF. The sequenced part of the CDR3 DNA is TGTGCCAGCAGCGTATGGACAGGATTTATGAACACTGAA.

On this clone itself: The read gets to within 3 residues of the CDR3 end, and the germline J gene fills in the rest. The chain joins TRBV7-9 to TRBJ2-7; 10 nucleotides match TRBD2. Per germline, CDR1 SEHNR and CDR2 FQNEAQ (reference sequence). Trimming took 1 base from V and 5 from J; bases not matched to a gene: 5. The CDR3 covers 15 residues. CDR3 bases read: TGTGCCAGCAGCTTAGAGTTAGCGGGGGGTGACGAG. This codes for CASSLELAGGDE. The entire CDR3 sequence reads CASSLELAGGDEQYF. The entire variable domain, with the rest obtained from reference TRBV7-9 and TRBJ2-7, is as follows: DTGVSQNPRHKITKRGQNVTFRCDPISEHNRLYWYRQTLGQGPEFLTYFQNEAQLEKSRLLSDRFSAERPKGSFSTLEIQRTEQGDSAMYLCASSLELAGGDEQYFGPGTRLTVT.

Remarks on this clone: The sequence runs out 3 residues before the end of the CDR3; the remainder is reconstructed from the germline J gene. The V gene is TRBV6-1, the J gene TRBJ2-3; D tentatively fits TRBD1 or TRBD2 (7 bases each). The length of the CDR3 is 15 residues. Germline assignment: CDR1 MNHNS and CDR2 SASEGT. With 1 base removed from V and 6 bases from J, the gap between germline ends came to 14 bases. The sequenced CDR3 bases are TGTGCCAGCAGTGAAGGACAGGGAGGGTCCGATACG. It is translated as CASSEGQGGSDT. The CDR3 in full is CASSEGQGGSDTQYF.

As regards this clone: The CDR3 extends 3 residues past the end of the read, so its final part is completed from the germline J gene. The gene calls are TRBV5-6 and TRBJ1-1; 9 bases align to TRBD1. The CDR3 is 14 amino acids. Germline V gene data show CDR1 as SGHDT and CDR2 as YYEEEE. Trimming cost V 3 bases and J 5 bases; bases outside gene matches: 5. CDR3 bases read: TGTGCCAGCAGCTCCGGACAGGGGTTAACTGAA. This codes for CASSSGQGLTE. The full CDR3 reads CASSSGQGLTEAFF.

Of note for this clone: Coverage ceases 3 residues before the CDR3 finishes, and the germline J gene fills in the end. The genes are TRBV20-1 and TRBJ2-4, with a tentative D call TRBD2 (6 bases). The V end was cut by 0 bases, the J end by 2 bases, with 11 bases between. The CDR3 spans 15 residues. Germline V lookup: CDR1 DFQATT, CDR2 SNEGSKA (reference sequence). The CDR3 reads CSAREIGGSKNIQYF. CDR3 DNA, as far as it was read: TGCAGTGCTAGAGAAATCGGGGGTTCCAAAAACATT.

As regards this clone: Coverage ceases 3 residues before the CDR3 finishes, and the germline J gene fills in the end. V and J are TRBV11-2 and TRBJ2-7, with D hard to call. The germline V gene encodes CDR1 SGHAT and CDR2 FQNNGV. Trimming left V 5 bases short and J 1 base short, with 3 bases between. There are 11 residues in the CDR3. The CDR3 sequence: CASSPSYEQYF. Incomplete CDR3 DNA: TGTGCCAGCAGCCCATCCTACGAG.

Concerning this clone itself: The read ends 3 residues early relative to the CDR3; the germline J gene fills the gap. This chain links TRBV5-1 with TRBJ1-1, with TRBD1 identical over 7 bases. Germline CDR1 is SGHRS and CDR2 is YFSETQ. With 6 bases clipped from V and 4 bases from J, the junction kept 6 bases outside the gene matches. This CDR3 contains 13 residues. CDR3: CASIDRAGTEAFF. CDR3 bases read: TGCGCCAGCATTGACAGGGCGGGCACTGAA.

Turning to this clone: Read coverage stops 3 residues before the CDR3 terminus; the germline J gene supplies the remainder. The rearrangement joins TRBV20-1 to TRBJ1-2, with 9 positions matching TRBD1. Germline V gene data show CDR1 as DFQATT and CDR2 as SNEGSKA (reference sequence). CDR3 length equals 14 residues. Trimming at V came to 2 bases and at J to 7 bases, leaving 8 bases not matched to a gene. The CDR3 DNA, read in part, is TGCAGTGCTAGACAAACAGGGGGCTTAGGTGGC. This sequence encodes CSARQTGGLGG. The full CDR3 protein is CSARQTGGLGGYTF.

Regarding this clone: From the germline J gene comes the end of the CDR3, since the read stops 3 residues before it. This chain connects TRBV19 to TRBJ1-4, with D perhaps matching TRBD1 (6 bases). Germline lookup yields CDR1 LNHDA and CDR2 SQIVND (reference sequence). The CDR3 runs to 14 residues. V lost 3 bases to trimming and J lost 5 bases, with 10 bases between them. CDR3 bases read: TGTGCCAGTAGTATCCCTGGACAGAATGAAAAA. This sequence encodes CASSIPGQNEK. The complete CDR3 protein is CASSIPGQNEKLFF.

Comments on this clone: The read gets to within 3 residues of the CDR3 end, and the germline J gene fills in the rest. This rearrangement joins TRBV5-4 to TRBJ2-3; tentatively, D is TRBD2 (6 bases). Germline lookup yields CDR1 SGHNT and CDR2 YYREEE (reference sequence). Between the trimmed V and J ends, which lost 1 base and 3 bases, there was a span of 9 bases. The CDR3 is 14 amino acids. The part of the CDR3 DNA that was read is TGTGCCAGCAGCTTGAGACTAGTTACAGATACG. Residues: CASSLRLVTDT. The CDR3, in full, reads CASSLRLVTDTQYF.

The CDR3 sequence: CASSLRGGEAFF. Incomplete CDR3 DNA: TGTGCCAGCAGCCTGAGGGGGGGGGAA. This sequence joins TRBV12-3 or TRBV12-4 and TRBJ1-1; D is possibly TRBD1 (6 bases). The read gets to within 3 residues of the CDR3 end, and the germline J gene fills in the rest. The CDR3 consists of 12 residues.

CDR3 DNA, as far as it was read: TGTGCCAGCTCGCCCGGACAGAACACTGAA. It translates to CASSPGQNTE. The whole CDR3 sequence is CASSPGQNTEAFF. V gene TRBV18 combines with J gene TRBJ1-1; D perhaps matches TRBD1 (5 bases). The CDR3 end lies 3 residues beyond the end of the read and is filled in from the germline J gene. The V end was cut by 6 bases, the J end by 1 base, with 9 bases between. The CDR3 loop spans 13 amino acids. Germline assignment: CDR1 KGHSH and CDR2 LQKENI.